The source of this T cell receptor (beta chain) is a study of regulatory T cells in long-lasting Graves disease. As for the study in general: Less than 3 months of antithyroid drugs had been taken by newly diagnosed Graves' patients. General study points: Authors noted too few samples as a limitation.

Time point denoted: newly diagnosed GD, antithyroid drugs for less than 3 months. PBMCs were the source of the RNA used for TCR sequencing. CDR1 is SGHAT and CDR2 is FQNNGV in the germline V gene. This CDR3 contains 18 residues. This clonotype occurred many times. Its matching antigen is unknown. At one boundary the junction diverges from the germline segment, which might be a read error. The TCR beta library used iRepertoire HTBI primers with Arm-PCR amplification of CDR3. TCRdb re-derived calls from the multiplex PCR reads in MiXCR, one entry per CDR3 protein. In the table there are 550,000 to 700,000 distinct CDR3 sequences, more than 15% of which are singletons. The same sample was also used in a study of T cells in Graves' hyperthyroidism and ophthalmopathy. That source reports: Stable disease denoted Graves' hyperthyroidism without ophthalmopathy progression within 18 months.

This receptor was obtained from a man aged 18 to 29 with Graves disease. The sequenced sample was peripheral blood mononuclear cells (PBMCs), obtained at new diagnosis, from a patient treated with antithyroid drugs. V and J are TRBV11-2 and TRBJ2-1; 11 bases map to TRBD2. CDR3 sequence reads: CASSLLGFTSGSYNEQLF. Here the CDR3 DNA reads TGTGCCAGCAGCTTATTGGGGTTCACTAGCGGGAGCTACAATGAGCAGCTCTTC.